What follows describes a single TCR beta chain. The CDR3 loop spans 13 amino acids. Germline V gene lookup returns CDR1 LGHDT and CDR2 YNNKEL (reference sequence). The V end lost 2 bases, the J end lost 4 bases, and 8 bases lay between the germline ends. This specimen belongs to a study of blood T cell repertoires in COVID-19. Per the original data handling: Counts of nucleated cells, estimated from reference gene primer amplification, were obtained. The method was immunoSEQ multiplex PCR; TCRdb's version includes in-frame clones alone and lacks a portion of them. V, J and clone size are taken as reported in that table, and D and trimming were inferred from the DNA itself. The table shows over 120,000 clones, with more than 75% occurring only once.

Material for sequencing was peripheral blood. The V call is TRBV3-1 (or the pseudogene TRBV3-2), the J call TRBJ1-1; unclear D gene. The TCR sequence derives from a human donor in a cohort sampled during active COVID-19. This chain's CDR3 is CASSQMGATEAFF. In nucleotides, the CDR3 is TGTGCCAGCAGCCAAATGGGCGCCACTGAAGCTTTCTTT.